Listed below are T cell receptor beta chains from one sample, sequenced in a study of cytomegalovirus exposure and HLA in healthy donors. The data were produced by immunoSEQ multiplex PCR, yet TCRdb's version contains in-frame clones alone and is incomplete. The data contain about 190,000 clones, roughly 75% of them singletons. The sequencing sample was made of PBMCs. The origin of the receptors is a man aged 25 to 40 in good health and CMV-seropositive. The CDR3 runs from the conserved cysteine through the conserved F or W. The D gene is left open where the match is weak. Size values are once, few and many counts, or a class for expanded clones, and some rows have none.

j_call clone_size v_call d_call cdr3_aa cdr3_nt
TRBJ2-3 . TRBV7-9 . CASSPTTDTQYF TGTGCCAGCAGCCCCACTACAGATACGCAGTATTTT
TRBJ2-3 . TRBV11-2 . CASSLGGSVSTDTQYF TGTGCCAGCAGCTTAGGGGGCAGCGTAAGCACAGATACGCAGTATTTT
TRBJ2-6 . TRBV7-6 . CASSPRRSSGANVLTF TGTGCCAGCAGCCCTCGACGGAGCTCTGGGGCCAACGTCCTGACTTTC
TRBJ2-7 few TRBV30 TRBD1 CAWSVWSGGRYEQYF TGTGCCTGGAGTGTATGGTCAGGGGGTCGGTACGAGCAGTACTTC
TRBJ1-6 . TRBV25-1 . CASSSSRGSSYNSPLHF TGTGCCAGCAGCTCGTCGCGGGGGAGCTCCTATAATTCACCCCTCCACTTT
TRBJ2-3 . TRBV19 TRBD1 CASSIDGTGSTDTQYF TGTGCCAGTAGTATAGATGGGACAGGGAGCACAGATACGCAGTATTTT
TRBJ1-1 . TRBV5-1 TRBD1 CASSPGQPMNTEAFF TGCGCCAGCAGCCCGGGACAGCCTATGAACACTGAAGCTTTCTTT
TRBJ2-2 once TRBV5-1 TRBD1 CASSRGGTGDTGELFF TGCGCCAGCAGCCGAGGAGGGACAGGAGACACCGGGGAGCTGTTTTTT
TRBJ1-5 . TRBV19 . CASKNEQSRQPQHF TGTGCCAGTAAAAATGAACAGAGTCGTCAGCCCCAGCATTTT
TRBJ2-2 . TRBV27 . CASSIGQITGELFF TGTGCCAGCAGTATAGGACAGATCACCGGGGAGCTGTTTTTT
TRBJ1-4 . TRBV18 . CASSPGQPATNEKLFF TGTGCCAGCTCACCCGGACAGCCTGCAACTAATGAAAAACTGTTTTTT
TRBJ2-3 . TRBV9 . CASSVARGSASTDTQYF TGTGCCAGCAGCGTAGCCCGGGGTAGCGCGAGCACAGATACGCAGTATTTT
TRBJ1-6 . TRBV4-2 . CASSHLPRQENNSPLHF TGTGCCAGCAGCCATCTCCCCAGACAGGAGAATAATTCACCCCTCCACTTT
TRBJ2-4 few TRBV5-4 TRBD1 CASSLRRDRGNIQYF TGTGCCAGCAGCTTGCGCCGGGACAGGGGAAACATTCAGTACTTC
TRBJ2-1 . TRBV9 . CASSPGASSYNEQFF TGTGCCAGCTCCCCGGGAGCGAGCTCCTACAATGAGCAGTTCTTC
TRBJ2-1 . TRBV5-1 TRBD2 CASSLDGAGGPRYNEQFF TGCGCCAGCAGCTTGGATGGGGCGGGAGGGCCGCGGTACAATGAGCAGTTCTTC